In this sample, the clone carrying this T cell receptor beta chain turned up a few times. What it recognizes is unknown. RNA transcripts served as the template for amplifying TCR beta CDR3 regions. An initial round of RT-PCR targeting the TCR CDR3 relied on the HTBI primer set. TCRdb reanalysed the multiplex PCR reads using MiXCR and keeps one entry per CDR3 protein. Of about 640,000 distinct CDR3 sequences detected, 20% to 25% appear once; the ten largest clones hold roughly 30%. Each person with ophthalmopathy scored at least 3 on the Clinical Activity Score, reached NOSPECS grade 4 or higher, and had been ill under 3 months. The source of the sample is a study of T cells in Graves' hyperthyroidism and ophthalmopathy. Study-wide results and limits: Blood also carried most thyroid clonotypes expanded above 0.001.

The sequenced material came from blood. This TCR was recovered from a man younger than 45 with Graves' ophthalmopathy.

The CDR3 here is CATSDFSNQPQHF. CDR3 sequence (DNA): TGTGCCACCAGTGATTTCAGCAATCAGCCCCAGCATTTT. The chain has TRBV24-1 and TRBJ1-5; D gene ambiguous. The V end lost 1 base, the J end lost 1 base, and 1 base lay between the germline ends. The germline CDR1 and CDR2 sequences are KGHDR and SFDVKD. The CDR3 spans 13 residues.